Detailed here is one T cell receptor (beta chain). This entry belongs to a study of blood T cell repertoires in COVID-19. Libraries were prepared by immunoSEQ multiplex PCR; TCRdb keeps only in-frame clonotypes and omits some of them. Found here are fewer than 250,000 clones, about nine tenths of them singletons; the top ten hold approximately 7.2%. V trimming: 4 bases; J trimming: 8 bases; junction bases outside the gene matches: 9. The germline V gene encodes CDR1 SGHAT and CDR2 FQDESV (reference sequence). The CDR3 contains 15 residues. The genes are TRBV11-1 and TRBJ1-2; 11 nucleotides agree with TRBD1. Sequenced sample: PBMCs or T cells enriched from blood (not recorded which). The receptor was derived from a young man in a cohort exposed to, infected with or recovered from COVID-19 (not recorded which). CDR3 amino acids: CASSSRTGGEQGYTF. The DNA for the CDR3 is TGTGCCAGCAGCTCGAGGACAGGGGGCGAGCAGGGCTACACCTTC.